These T cell receptor beta chains were read from a single sample in a study of blood T cell repertoires in COVID-19. Measured with immunoSEQ multiplex PCR; TCRdb has only the in-frame clones, and not every one. The sample carries 200,000 to 250,000 clones, approximately 88% recorded once. The material sequenced was PBMCs or T cells enriched from blood (not recorded which). The receptors shown here come from a woman aged 30 to 39 who had been exposed to COVID-19. Each CDR3 is given without its conserved first and last residue. D genes are given only for firm matches.

v_gene,j_gene,d_gene,CDR3aa
TRBV11-2,TRBJ2-7,TRBD1,ASSTWDSSYEQY
TRBV21-1,TRBJ1-6,.,ASSKASGVNSPLH
TRBV5-4,TRBJ1-5,.,ASSLRGTDQPQH
TRBV27,TRBJ1-2,TRBD1,ASSLRGQDYGYT
TRBV5-1,TRBJ1-1,TRBD1,ASSRDDRGQGTEAF
TRBV27,TRBJ2-3,TRBD1,ASSWTGEAQY
TRBV10-3,TRBJ1-2,TRBD1,AITRDSNYGYT
TRBV5-1,TRBJ1-2,TRBD1,ASSFIQGGDGYT
TRBV11-2,TRBJ2-3,.,ASSSRTGTGTDTQY
TRBV10-3,TRBJ1-1,.,AISESRGRRTEAF
TRBV12-5,TRBJ1-1,.,ASGPNPLMSTEAF
TRBV7-3,TRBJ2-6,.,ASSQPQGLSTGANVLT
TRBV30,TRBJ1-5,TRBD1,AVGQGSGPQH
TRBV6-1,TRBJ2-3,TRBD1,ASSEAGTGPTDTQY
TRBV10-2,TRBJ2-1,TRBD1,ASSELGQGPYNEQF
TRBV5-4,TRBJ1-6,.,ASSFPSGDNSPLH
TRBV7-9,TRBJ2-1,TRBD1,ASSPGGSYNEQF
TRBV5-6,TRBJ2-2,.,ASSALPQGANTGELF
TRBV6-1,TRBJ2-6,TRBD2,ASSDPPGGRYSGANVLT
TRBV10-3,TRBJ1-1,.,AIRVTELNTEAF
TRBV11-3,TRBJ2-1,.,ASSDYRDTSYNEQF
TRBV5-1,TRBJ1-5,TRBD1,ASSFSDRVFVGGQPQH